The source of this T cell receptor beta chain is a study of cytomegalovirus exposure and HLA in healthy donors. Regarding the study as a whole: Later examination showed HLA-associated TCR beta chains had greater clonal expansion than equally common others. With later analysis, a missense DCLRE1C variant became linked to TCR beta V- and J-gene trimming.

Of note for this clone: Its antigen is not identified.

The length of the CDR3 is 15 residues. Germline V gene sequence: CDR1 ENHRY, CDR2 SYGVKD. With 60 Vbeta and 13 Jbeta primers, the PCR was carried out. In the authors' methods: Some 9.9 million of tens of millions of unique TCR beta chains were shared, per a later count. Sequencing used immunoSEQ multiplex PCR; TCRdb keeps in-frame clones, though not all of them. For V, J and clone size, that table is used; D and trimming come from the DNA. The table has under 200,000 clones, roughly 77% seen once. The sequence derives from a male donor in good health and CMV-seronegative. The sequenced sample was PBMCs. The V call is TRBV10-3, the J call TRBJ2-1; D is possibly TRBD1 (6 bases). The CDR3 loop is CAACEGAGVRNEQFF. The CDR3 DNA reads as TGTGCAGCGTGCGAAGGGGCAGGGGTTCGTAATGAGCAGTTCTTC.